What follows are 10 T cell receptor beta chains derived from one specimen sequenced in a study of blood T cell repertoires in COVID-19. Some clones are missing from TCRdb's copy, which holds only in-frame ones; the method was immunoSEQ multiplex PCR. This sample has a few hundred thousand clones; 85% to 90% occur once, and the top ten carry 0.9% to 1.5%. Material: PBMCs or T cells enriched from blood (not recorded which). The receptors derive from a young woman who had recovered from COVID-19.

The CDR3 sequence is CASRAFLNTEAFF. CDR3 nucleotide sequence: TGTGCCAGCAGAGCGTTCTTGAACACTGAAGCTTTCTTT. The J gene is TRBJ1-1, the V gene TRBV6-5; D uncertain. The CDR3 is made up of 13 amino acids. The V end was cut by 6 bases, the J end by 0 bases, with 8 bases between. From germline, CDR1 is MNHEY and CDR2 SVGAGI.

The chain joins TRBV7-3 to TRBJ1-2; 8 nucleotides agree with TRBD1. After removal of 5 bases from V and 7 bases from J, the junction contained 15 bases not matched to a gene. The CDR3 loop spans 16 amino acids. The V gene's germline CDR1 is SGHTA and CDR2 FQGTGA. CDR3 region: CASSPGQGAAAGGYTF. The CDR3, as DNA: TGTGCCAGCAGCCCCGGCCAGGGGGCAGCAGCGGGTGGCTACACCTTC.

CDR3 bases: TGTGCCAGCAGACCCGGATCAGGCCATTCCGGAAAACTGTTTTTT. Its protein product is CASRPGSGHSGKLFF. This chain connects TRBV6-6 to TRBJ1-4; D is unclear. The V end lost 6 bases, the J end lost 10 bases, and 21 bases lay between the germline ends. The CDR3 is 15 residues long. CDR1 and CDR2 from the germline V gene are MNHNY and SVGAGI (reference sequence).

The chain has TRBV7-9 and TRBJ1-2; unclear D gene. CDR1 SEHNR and CDR2 FQNEAQ come from the germline V gene (reference sequence). This CDR3 spans 12 amino acids. The ends were cut back, 2 bases at V and 9 bases at J, with 10 bases in the middle. Here the CDR3 reads CASSLPQRSYTF. The CDR3 DNA reads TGTGCCAGCAGCTTACCCCAGCGGAGCTACACCTTC.

Points on this clone: One end of the junction does not line up with germline, which may come from a read error. The V and J genes are TRBV3-1 (or the pseudogene TRBV3-2) and TRBJ1-2; TRBD1 might be the D (5 bases). The CDR3 loop spans 12 amino acids. Germline CDR1 reads LGHDT; CDR2 reads YNNKEL (reference sequence). The CDR3 DNA reads as TGTGCCAGCAGTCAAGCAGGGTACGGCTACACCTTC. Amino acids: CASSQAGYGYTF.

V and J are TRBV11-1 and TRBJ1-2; no definite D call. CDR1 is SGHAT and CDR2 is FQDESV in the germline V gene (reference sequence). Trimming shortened V by 7 bases and J by 9 bases, and 15 bases separated the two germline ends. The length of the CDR3 is 12 residues. The CDR3 is CASTAQRASYTF. The CDR3 nucleotides are TGTGCCAGCACCGCCCAGAGGGCCAGCTACACCTTC.

This clone has more than one count but fewer than ten. J is TRBJ2-7 and V is TRBV30; possible D gene TRBD1, 6 bases. This CDR3 contains 15 residues. V gave up 1 base and J gave up 7 bases, with 20 bases separating them. Germline values: CDR1 GTSNPN, CDR2 SVGIG (reference sequence). The CDR3 DNA reads as TGTGCCTGGAGTGGGGCAGGGGACCCTCCGGGGGAGCAGTACTTC. Protein sequence: CAWSGAGDPPGEQYF.

The J gene is TRBJ2-7, the V gene TRBV10-2; D possibly corresponds to TRBD1 (5 bases). V lost 7 bases and J 1 base, leaving 14 bases between the germline ends. Per germline, CDR1 WSHSY and CDR2 SAAADI. This CDR3 spans 14 amino acids. CDR3 amino acids: CASTYQTESYEQYF. The CDR3, as DNA: TGCGCCAGCACTTACCAGACAGAGTCCTACGAGCAGTACTTC.

The chain uses TRBV30 and TRBJ1-1; tentatively, D is TRBD1 (5 bases). The CDR3 consists of 13 residues. CDR1 is GTSNPN and CDR2 is SVGIG in the germline V gene (reference sequence). Trimming took off 2 bases at V and 4 bases at J, with 11 bases between the two ends. CDR3 sequence reads: CAWSPGRGTEAFF. CDR3 sequence (DNA): TGTGCCTGGAGTCCCGGTAGGGGCACTGAAGCTTTCTTT.

The chain carries TRBV7-2 and TRBJ1-2; 8 nucleotides agree with TRBD1. The CDR3 contains 13 residues. In germline, CDR1 is SGHTA, CDR2 FQGNSA. After removal of 1 base from V and 5 bases from J, the junction contained 0 bases not matched to a gene. The CDR3: CASSLDRGYGYTF. CDR3 DNA sequence: TGTGCCAGCAGCTTAGACAGGGGGTATGGCTACACCTTC.